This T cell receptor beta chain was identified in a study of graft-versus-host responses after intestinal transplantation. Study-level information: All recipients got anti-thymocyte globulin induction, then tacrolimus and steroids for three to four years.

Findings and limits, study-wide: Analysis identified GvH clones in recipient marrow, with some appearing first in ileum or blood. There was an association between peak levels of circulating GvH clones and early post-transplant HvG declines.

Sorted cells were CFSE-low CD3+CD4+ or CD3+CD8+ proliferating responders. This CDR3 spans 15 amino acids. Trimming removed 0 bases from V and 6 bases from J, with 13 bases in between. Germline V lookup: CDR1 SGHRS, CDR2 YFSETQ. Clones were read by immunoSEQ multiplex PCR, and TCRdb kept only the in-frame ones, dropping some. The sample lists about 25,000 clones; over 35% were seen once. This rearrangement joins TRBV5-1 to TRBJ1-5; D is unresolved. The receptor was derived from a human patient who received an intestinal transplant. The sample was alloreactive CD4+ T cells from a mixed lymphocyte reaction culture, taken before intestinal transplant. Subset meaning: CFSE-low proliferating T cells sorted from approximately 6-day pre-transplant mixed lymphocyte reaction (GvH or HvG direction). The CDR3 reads CASSLEGSRSQPQHF. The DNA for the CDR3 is TGCGCCAGCAGCTTGGAAGGGAGCAGGTCTCAGCCCCAGCATTTT.